This entry lists 8 T cell receptor beta chains sequenced from one sample in a study of T-cell memory formation after mild COVID-19. TCRdb independently ran MiXCR on the 5' RACE reads; one entry per CDR3 protein. The sample contains 250,000 or so distinct CDR3 sequences, over 8.5% of which appear only once. The material sequenced was PBMCs or a T cell subset sorted from them (not recorded which). Receptors were obtained from a young man who had mild COVID-19 (a few samples of this study predate the infection). Cell type and time point are not known.

This clonotype was recorded only once. This chain uses TRBV19 with TRBJ2-3; possibly TRBD1 or TRBD2 for D (5 bases each). The V end was cut by 5 bases, the J end by 2 bases, with 8 bases between. The germline V gene encodes CDR1 LNHDA and CDR2 SQIVND (reference sequence). There are 13 residues in the CDR3. DNA for the CDR3: TGTGCCAGTAGTTGGGGGTCCACAGATACGCAGTATTTT. This sequence encodes CASSWGSTDTQYF.

This clonotype occurred a few times. The V gene is TRBV7-2, the J gene TRBJ2-5, with D perhaps TRBD2 (7 bases). Germline-derived CDR1 and CDR2 are SGHTA and FQGNSA. Trimming took off 8 bases at V and 5 bases at J, with 18 bases between the two ends. This CDR3 has 14 residues. CDR3 in amino acids: CASRGAFSGETQYF. CDR3 in DNA: TGTGCCAGCCGGGGGGCCTTTAGCGGGGAGACCCAGTACTTC.

The gene calls are TRBV15 and TRBJ2-2; the D call may be TRBD1 or TRBD2 (6 bases each). Germline V gene sequence: CDR1 LNHNV, CDR2 YYDKDF (reference sequence). The CDR3 totals 16 residues. The germline V and J ends were trimmed by 2 bases and 4 bases, with 14 bases remaining between them. The CDR3 DNA sequence: TGTGCCACCAGCAGAACGGGGGCGAGTCTCACCGGGGAGCTGTTTTTT. It is translated as CATSRTGASLTGELFF.

This clonotype was seen at least ten times. The chain is built from TRBV7-2 and TRBJ2-6; tentatively, D is TRBD1 (6 bases). The CDR3 is made up of 16 amino acids. Per the germline V gene, CDR1 is SGHTA and CDR2 is FQGNSA. Trimming took off 2 bases at V and 0 bases at J, with 8 bases between the two ends. CDR3 bases: TGTGCCAGCAGCTTACAGGGGCCCTCTGGGGCCAACGTCCTGACTTTC. This sequence encodes CASSLQGPSGANVLTF.

This clonotype was picked up a small number of times. The chain carries TRBV7-8 and TRBJ1-1, with D possibly being TRBD1 (5 bases). Trimming removed 5 bases at V and 11 bases at J, with 12 bases between. CDR1 is SGHVS, CDR2 FQNEAQ, per germline. This CDR3 has 11 amino acids. CDR3 sequence reads: CASSADGGAFF. DNA of the CDR3: TGTGCCAGCAGCGCCGACGGGGGGGCTTTCTTT.

This clonotype was counted between two and nine times. The V call is TRBV20-1, the J call TRBJ2-5, with TRBD2 matching 8 bases. With V trimmed by 5 bases and J by 7 bases, 9 bases remained unmatched. Germline assignment: CDR1 DFQATT and CDR2 SNEGSKA (reference sequence). There are 13 residues in the CDR3. CDR3 DNA sequence: TGCAGTGCTCCCCCAGCGGGGGCCCGGACCCAGTACTTC. Protein: CSAPPAGARTQYF.

This clonotype has a handful of counts. V is TRBV9 and J is TRBJ2-5, with a possible D match to TRBD1 (6 bases). Germline V gives CDR1 SGDLS, CDR2 YYNGEE. The CDR3 extends over 15 amino acids. V was trimmed by 0 bases and J by 5 bases, leaving 14 bases between them. For the CDR3, the DNA is TGTGCCAGCAGCGTAGAGACAGGTCCGGGGGAGACCCAGTACTTC. Amino acid sequence: CASSVETGPGETQYF. Full variable domain (outside the CDR3, taken from reference TRBV9 and TRBJ2-5): DSGVTQTPKHLITATGQRVTLRCSPRSGDLSVYWYQQSLDQGLQFLIQYYNGEERAKGNILERFSAQQFPDLHSELNLSSLELGDSALYFCASSVETGPGETQYFGPGTRLLVL.

This chain uses TRBV3-1 with TRBJ2-2; D call uncertain. The V end was cut by 6 bases, the J end by 7 bases, with 12 bases between. CDR3 length: 13 residues. Germline values: CDR1 LGHDT, CDR2 YNNKEL (reference sequence). This CDR3 is CASRHSQSGELFF. DNA of the CDR3: TGTGCCAGCAGACACTCGCAGAGCGGGGAGCTGTTTTTT.